Here is one TCR beta chain with its context. Its cognate antigen is unknown. The CDR3 runs to 16 residues. V was pared by 5 bases and J by 4 bases, with 11 bases of the junction left unmatched. Germline V gene lookup returns CDR1 SGHAT and CDR2 FQNNGV. These data belong to a study of pediatric ulcerative colitis. Notes on the study in general: Two rectal clonotypes were found only in ulcerative colitis patients, all of them.

Clones were sequenced by immunoSEQ multiplex PCR, and TCRdb holds only the in-frame ones, with some missing. The repertoire consists of under 30,000 clones, with over 65% occurring once and the leading ten covering 7.5% to 9%. Rectal tissue came from one to two pinch biopsies taken at colonoscopy. This chain connects TRBV11-2 to TRBJ1-2; 9 nucleotides match TRBD1. Sequenced input: gut tissue. The clonotype was recovered from a boy younger than 18 with severe ulcerative colitis. CDR3: CASSRDREITLYGYTF. DNA for the CDR3: TGTGCCAGCAGCCGGGACAGGGAAATCACTCTCTATGGCTACACCTTC.